Listed below are T cell receptor beta chains from one sample, sequenced in a study of CD8+ T cells in alopecia areata. The protocol was immunoSEQ multiplex PCR, while the TCRdb copy is restricted to in-frame clones and leaves out a portion. The sample records more than 12,000 clones, 45% to 60% being singletons. The sequenced sample consisted of CD4+ Tregs sorted from blood. Source of these receptors: a human donor with alopecia areata. Each CDR3 is given with its conserved first and last residue. The order of the fields is J gene, clone size, D gene, V gene, CDR3 length, CDR3 DNA, CDR3 protein. D genes are given only for firm matches. Size is stated for part of the rows, as once, few or many counts, or as a class when the clone is expanded.

J gene: TRBJ2-5; clone size: few; D gene: .; V gene: TRBV5-1; CDR3 length: 14; CDR3 DNA: TGCGCCAGCAGCTTGGAACGGGCTGGGGAGACCCAGTACTTC; CDR3 protein: CASSLERAGETQYF
J gene: TRBJ2-1; clone size: .; D gene: TRBD2; V gene: TRBV9; CDR3 length: 15; CDR3 DNA: TGTGCCAGCAGCGTAGCGGGGGGGCAGGTCAATGAGCAGTTCTTC; CDR3 protein: CASSVAGGQVNEQFF
J gene: TRBJ2-1; clone size: once; D gene: .; V gene: TRBV6-1; CDR3 length: 15; CDR3 DNA: TGTGCCAGCAGTGAAAGTCCGGCCCTTAACAATGAGCAGTTCTTC; CDR3 protein: CASSESPALNNEQFF
J gene: TRBJ2-7; clone size: .; D gene: TRBD2; V gene: TRBV10-2; CDR3 length: 14; CDR3 DNA: TGCGCCAGCAGGCTAGCGGGAGGGCCTGGGGAGCAGTACTTC; CDR3 protein: CASRLAGGPGEQYF
J gene: TRBJ1-1; clone size: .; D gene: .; V gene: TRBV6-5; CDR3 length: 14; CDR3 DNA: TGTGCCAGCAGGGGGGTGGCGAGGAACACTGAAGCTTTCTTT; CDR3 protein: CASRGVARNTEAFF
J gene: TRBJ2-3; clone size: medium-sized; D gene: .; V gene: TRBV9; CDR3 length: 17; CDR3 DNA: TGTGCCAGCAGCACCCGAGTTCGGCTAGCTCCCACAGATACGCAGTATTTT; CDR3 protein: CASSTRVRLAPTDTQYF
J gene: TRBJ2-7; clone size: .; D gene: .; V gene: TRBV2; CDR3 length: 11; CDR3 DNA: TGTGCCTTAGGGAATATCTACGAGCAGTACTTC; CDR3 protein: CALGNIYEQYF
J gene: TRBJ2-1; clone size: few; D gene: TRBD2; V gene: TRBV30; CDR3 length: 18; CDR3 DNA: TGTGCCAGTGGCACCGGGACTAGCGGGAGGAGCTCCTACAATGAGCAGTTCTTC; CDR3 protein: CASGTGTSGRSSYNEQFF
J gene: TRBJ2-2; clone size: .; D gene: .; V gene: TRBV19; CDR3 length: 12; CDR3 DNA: TGTGCCAGTTTCGGAGACACCGGGGAGCTGTTTTTT; CDR3 protein: CASFGDTGELFF
J gene: TRBJ1-2; clone size: .; D gene: .; V gene: TRBV7-9; CDR3 length: 14; CDR3 DNA: TGTGCCAGCAGCTTAGGTGGTCAAGTCTATGGCTACACCTTC; CDR3 protein: CASSLGGQVYGYTF
J gene: TRBJ2-3; clone size: .; D gene: .; V gene: TRBV6-1; CDR3 length: 17; CDR3 DNA: TGTGCCAGCAGTGAAGGCATCGGGACAAGCCTCACAGATACGCAGTATTTT; CDR3 protein: CASSEGIGTSLTDTQYF
J gene: TRBJ1-2; clone size: .; D gene: .; V gene: TRBV10-3; CDR3 length: 13; CDR3 DNA: TGTGCCATCACGGGGCTGAGGGAAAGTGGCTACACCTTC; CDR3 protein: CAITGLRESGYTF
J gene: TRBJ2-1; clone size: few; D gene: .; V gene: TRBV19; CDR3 length: 15; CDR3 DNA: TGTGCCAGTACCGTTCGGGGCGACTCCTACAATGAGCAGTTCTTC; CDR3 protein: CASTVRGDSYNEQFF
J gene: TRBJ2-2; clone size: .; D gene: TRBD2; V gene: TRBV6-5; CDR3 length: 15; CDR3 DNA: TGTGCCAGCAGCTTACTAGCGGGAGGGTCAGGGGAGCTGTTTTTT; CDR3 protein: CASSLLAGGSGELFF
J gene: TRBJ2-6; clone size: few; D gene: TRBD2; V gene: TRBV15; CDR3 length: 20; CDR3 DNA: TGTGCCACCAGCAGAGGAACTAGCGGGAGAAAGGGTTTAGGGGCCAACGTCCTGACTTTC; CDR3 protein: CATSRGTSGRKGLGANVLTF
J gene: TRBJ1-3; clone size: few; D gene: .; V gene: TRBV9; CDR3 length: 16; CDR3 DNA: TGTGCCAGCGGTTCCCCGCGGGGACGATCTGGAAACACCATATATTTT; CDR3 protein: CASGSPRGRSGNTIYF